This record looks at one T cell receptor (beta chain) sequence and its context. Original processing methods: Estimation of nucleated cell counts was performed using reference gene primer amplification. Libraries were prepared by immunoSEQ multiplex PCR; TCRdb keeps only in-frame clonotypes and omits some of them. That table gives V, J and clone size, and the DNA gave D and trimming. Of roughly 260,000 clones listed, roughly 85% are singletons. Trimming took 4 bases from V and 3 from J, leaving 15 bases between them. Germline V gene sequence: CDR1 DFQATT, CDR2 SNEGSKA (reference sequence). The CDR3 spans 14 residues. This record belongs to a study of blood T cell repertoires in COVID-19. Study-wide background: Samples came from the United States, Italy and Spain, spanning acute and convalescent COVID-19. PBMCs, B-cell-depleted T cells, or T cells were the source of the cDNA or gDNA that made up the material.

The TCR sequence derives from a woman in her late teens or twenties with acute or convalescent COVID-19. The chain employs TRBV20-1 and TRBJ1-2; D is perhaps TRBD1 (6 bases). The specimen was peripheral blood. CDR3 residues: CSANEGGRDYGYTF. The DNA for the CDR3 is TGCAGTGCTAATGAGGGGGGTAGGGACTATGGCTACACCTTC.